This T cell receptor (beta chain) was found in a study of blood T cell repertoires in COVID-19. Study-wide background: Acute-phase and convalescent COVID-19 samples originated in the United States, Italy and Spain.

Clinical histories supplied by participants themselves formed the basis of cohort assignment. Authors' methods: Using reference gene primer amplification, nucleated cell counts were estimated. Only in-frame clones appear in the TCRdb table, and some are missing; sequencing was by immunoSEQ multiplex PCR. From that table come the V and J calls and clone size; the DNA was used to work out D and trimming. The sample yields about 390,000 clones, about 83% seen once. The CDR3 loop spans 16 amino acids. The V and J ends lost 4 bases and 4 bases respectively, with 17 bases between them. Germline CDR1 and CDR2: MNHNS and SASEGT.

The sequence came from a woman aged 45-65 years who had recovered from COVID-19. Sequenced input: PBMCs or T cells enriched from blood (not recorded which). V and J are TRBV6-1 and TRBJ1-5, with D perhaps matching TRBD1 (5 bases). The CDR3 protein is CASSGFGGAGNQPQHF. The CDR3 nucleotides are TGTGCCAGCAGTGGATTCGGAGGGGCGGGGAATCAGCCCCAGCATTTT.